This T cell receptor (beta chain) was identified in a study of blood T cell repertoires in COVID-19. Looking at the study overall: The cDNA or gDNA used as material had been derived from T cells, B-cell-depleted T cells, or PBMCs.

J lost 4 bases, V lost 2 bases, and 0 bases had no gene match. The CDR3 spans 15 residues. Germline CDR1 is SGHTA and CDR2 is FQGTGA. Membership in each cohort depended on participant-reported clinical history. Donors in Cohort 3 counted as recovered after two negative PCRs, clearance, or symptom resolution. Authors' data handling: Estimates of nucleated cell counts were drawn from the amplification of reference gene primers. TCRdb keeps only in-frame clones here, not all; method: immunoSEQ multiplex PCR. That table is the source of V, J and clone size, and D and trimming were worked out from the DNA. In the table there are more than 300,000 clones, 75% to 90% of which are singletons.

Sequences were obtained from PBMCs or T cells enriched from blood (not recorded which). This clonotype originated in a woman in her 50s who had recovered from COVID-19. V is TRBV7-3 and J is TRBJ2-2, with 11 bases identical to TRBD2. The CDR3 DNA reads TGTGCCAGCAGCTTAGGGACTAGCGGCACCGGGGAGCTGTTTTTT. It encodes CASSLGTSGTGELFF.